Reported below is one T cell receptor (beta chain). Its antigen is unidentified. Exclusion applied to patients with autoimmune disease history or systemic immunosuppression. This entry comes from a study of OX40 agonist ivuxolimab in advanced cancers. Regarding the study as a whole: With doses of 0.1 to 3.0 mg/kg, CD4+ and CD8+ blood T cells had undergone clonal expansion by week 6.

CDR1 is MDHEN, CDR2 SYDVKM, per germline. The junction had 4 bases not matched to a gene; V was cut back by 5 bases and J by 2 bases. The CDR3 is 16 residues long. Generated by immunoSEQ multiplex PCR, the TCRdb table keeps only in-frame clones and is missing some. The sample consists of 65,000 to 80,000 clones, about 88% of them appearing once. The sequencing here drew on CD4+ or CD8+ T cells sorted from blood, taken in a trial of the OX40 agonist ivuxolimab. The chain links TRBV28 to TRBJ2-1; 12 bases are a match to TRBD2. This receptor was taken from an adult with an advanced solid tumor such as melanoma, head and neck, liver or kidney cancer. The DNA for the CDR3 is TGTGCCAGCAGTAGGACTAGCGGGAACCCCTACAATGAGCAGTTCTTC. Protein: CASSRTSGNPYNEQFF.